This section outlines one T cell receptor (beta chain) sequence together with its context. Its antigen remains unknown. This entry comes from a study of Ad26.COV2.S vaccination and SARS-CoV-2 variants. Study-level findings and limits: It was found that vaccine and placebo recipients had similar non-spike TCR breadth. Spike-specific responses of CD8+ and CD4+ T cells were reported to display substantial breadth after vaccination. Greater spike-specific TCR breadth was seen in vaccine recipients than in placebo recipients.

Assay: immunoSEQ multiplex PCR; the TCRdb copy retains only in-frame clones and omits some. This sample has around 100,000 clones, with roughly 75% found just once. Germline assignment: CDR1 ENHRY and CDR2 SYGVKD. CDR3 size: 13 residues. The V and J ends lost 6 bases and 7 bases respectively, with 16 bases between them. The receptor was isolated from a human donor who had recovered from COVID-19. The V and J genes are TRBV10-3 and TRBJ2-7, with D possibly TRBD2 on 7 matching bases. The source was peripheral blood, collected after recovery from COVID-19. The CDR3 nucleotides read TGTGCCATCAGCGGGGGGCCCGGGGAGGAGCAGTACTTC. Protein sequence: CAISGGPGEEQYF.